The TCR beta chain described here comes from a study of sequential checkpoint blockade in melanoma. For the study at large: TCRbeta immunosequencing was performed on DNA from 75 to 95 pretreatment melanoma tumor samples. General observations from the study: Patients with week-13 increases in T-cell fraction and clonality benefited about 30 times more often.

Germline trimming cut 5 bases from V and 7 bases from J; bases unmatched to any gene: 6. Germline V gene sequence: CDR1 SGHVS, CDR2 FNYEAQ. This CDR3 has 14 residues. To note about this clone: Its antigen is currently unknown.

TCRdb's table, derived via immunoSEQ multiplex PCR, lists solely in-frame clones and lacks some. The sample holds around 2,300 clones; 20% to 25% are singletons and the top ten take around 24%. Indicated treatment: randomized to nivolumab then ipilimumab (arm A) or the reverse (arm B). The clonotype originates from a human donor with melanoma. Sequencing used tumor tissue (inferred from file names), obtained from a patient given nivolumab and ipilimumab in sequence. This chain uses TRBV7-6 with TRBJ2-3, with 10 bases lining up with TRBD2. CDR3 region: CASSPSGSSNTQYF. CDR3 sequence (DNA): TGTGCCAGCAGCCCTAGCGGGAGTTCAAATACGCAGTATTTT.